This T cell receptor beta chain is drawn from a study of naive and memory T cell subsets. Two oligonucleotides, mixed equimolar, formed the beta constant-region primer covering TRBC1 and TRBC2. TCRdb called the UMI-ligation and nested PCR reads again in MiXCR, with one record for every CDR3 protein. The table has 130,000 to 150,000 distinct CDR3 sequences, approximately 15% seen once. Germline V gene lookup returns CDR1 SGDLS and CDR2 YYNGEE. Trimming cost V 0 bases and J 5 bases, with 8 bases left between them. The CDR3 has 13 residues. The clonotype was recovered from a human donor in good health. V usage is TRBV9 and J usage is TRBJ2-5, with D hard to call. The sample taken for sequencing was naive CD4+ T cells from blood. The CDR3 DNA is TGTGCCAGCAGCGTAGGGGCTAAGGAGACCCAGTACTTC. Its protein is CASSVGAKETQYF.